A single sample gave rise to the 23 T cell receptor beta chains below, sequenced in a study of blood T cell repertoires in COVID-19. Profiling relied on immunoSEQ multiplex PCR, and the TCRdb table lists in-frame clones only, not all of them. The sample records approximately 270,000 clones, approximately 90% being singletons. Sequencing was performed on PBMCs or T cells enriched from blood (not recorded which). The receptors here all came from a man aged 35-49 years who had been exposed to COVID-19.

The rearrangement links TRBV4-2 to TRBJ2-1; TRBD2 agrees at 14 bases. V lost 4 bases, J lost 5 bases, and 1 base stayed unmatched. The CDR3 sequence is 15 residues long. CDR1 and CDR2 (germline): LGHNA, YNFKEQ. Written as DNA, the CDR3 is TGTGCCAGCAGCCCGGGACTAGCGGGAGACAATGAGCAGTTCTTC. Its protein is CASSPGLAGDNEQFF.

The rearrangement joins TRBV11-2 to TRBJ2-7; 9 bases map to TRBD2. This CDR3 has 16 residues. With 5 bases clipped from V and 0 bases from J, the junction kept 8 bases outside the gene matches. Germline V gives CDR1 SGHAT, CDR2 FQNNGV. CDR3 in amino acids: CASSIRTSALSYEQYF. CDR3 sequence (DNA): TGTGCCAGCAGCATCCGGACTAGCGCCCTCTCCTACGAGCAGTACTTC.

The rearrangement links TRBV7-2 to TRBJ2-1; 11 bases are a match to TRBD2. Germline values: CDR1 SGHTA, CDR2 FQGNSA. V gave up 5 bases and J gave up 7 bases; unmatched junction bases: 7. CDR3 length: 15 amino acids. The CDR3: CASSLLAGGRNEQFF. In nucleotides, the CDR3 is TGTGCCAGCAGCCTGTTAGCGGGAGGGCGGAATGAGCAGTTCTTC.

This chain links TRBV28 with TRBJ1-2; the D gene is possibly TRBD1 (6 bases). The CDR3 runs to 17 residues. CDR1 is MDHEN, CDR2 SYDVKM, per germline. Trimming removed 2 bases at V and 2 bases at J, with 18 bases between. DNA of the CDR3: TGTGCCAGCAGTTTAGATACCCGGGGGGCGGTAAACTATGGCTACACCTTC. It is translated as CASSLDTRGAVNYGYTF.

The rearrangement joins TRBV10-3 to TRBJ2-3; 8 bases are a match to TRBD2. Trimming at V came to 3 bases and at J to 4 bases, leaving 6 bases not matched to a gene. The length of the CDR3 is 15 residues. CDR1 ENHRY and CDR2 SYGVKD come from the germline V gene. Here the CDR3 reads CAISDKREIPDTQYF. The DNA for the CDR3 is TGTGCCATCAGTGATAAGCGGGAGATCCCAGATACGCAGTATTTT.

CDR3 DNA sequence: TGCGCCAGCAGCAAAGGCCGGGATTACAATGAGCAGTTCTTC. Translated, it gives CASSKGRDYNEQFF. The chain has TRBV4-1 and TRBJ2-1; TRBD2 might be the D (5 bases). The germline CDR1 and CDR2 sequences are MGHRA and YSYEKL. The CDR3 loop spans 14 amino acids. Trimming cost V 5 bases and J 4 bases, with 12 bases left between them.

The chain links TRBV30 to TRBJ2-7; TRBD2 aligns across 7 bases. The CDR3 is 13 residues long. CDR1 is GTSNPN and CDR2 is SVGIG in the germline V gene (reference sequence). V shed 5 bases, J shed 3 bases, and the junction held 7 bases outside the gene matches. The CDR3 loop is CAWCLAGDYEQYF. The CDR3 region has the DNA TGTGCCTGGTGCTTGGCGGGAGACTACGAGCAGTACTTC. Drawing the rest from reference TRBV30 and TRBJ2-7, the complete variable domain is SQTIHQWPATLVQPVGSPLSLECTVEGTSNPNLYWYRQAAGRGLQLLFYSVGIGQISSEVPQNLSASRPQDRQFILSSKKLLLSDSGFYLCAWCLAGDYEQYFGPGTRLTVT.

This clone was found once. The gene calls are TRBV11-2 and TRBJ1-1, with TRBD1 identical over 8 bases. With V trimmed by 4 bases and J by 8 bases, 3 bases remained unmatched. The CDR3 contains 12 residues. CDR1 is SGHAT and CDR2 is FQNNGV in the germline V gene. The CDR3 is CASSSRQGEAFF. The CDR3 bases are TGTGCCAGCAGCTCCCGACAGGGGGAAGCTTTCTTT.

This CDR3 reads CASKDREETQYF. The CDR3 DNA reads TGTGCCAGCAAAGACAGAGAAGAGACCCAGTACTTC. This sequence joins TRBV5-8 and TRBJ2-5, with D possibly being TRBD1 (5 bases). The CDR3 has 12 amino acids. Germline CDR1 and CDR2: SGHTS and YDEGEE. V lost 6 bases to trimming and J lost 3 bases, with 9 bases between them.

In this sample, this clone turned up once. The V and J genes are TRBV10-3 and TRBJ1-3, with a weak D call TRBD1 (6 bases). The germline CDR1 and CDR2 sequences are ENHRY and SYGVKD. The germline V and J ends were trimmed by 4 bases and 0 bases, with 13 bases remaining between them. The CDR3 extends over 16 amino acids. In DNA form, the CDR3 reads TGTGCCATCAGTGGGACAGCGGGAAGCTCTGGAAACACCATATATTTT. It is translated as CAISGTAGSSGNTIYF.

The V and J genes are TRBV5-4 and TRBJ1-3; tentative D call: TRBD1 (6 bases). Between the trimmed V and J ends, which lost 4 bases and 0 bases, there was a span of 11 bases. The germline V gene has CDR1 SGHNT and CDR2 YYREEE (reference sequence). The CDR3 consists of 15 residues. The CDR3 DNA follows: TGTGCCAGCAGCCGAGGACAGAGCTCTGGAAACACCATATATTTT. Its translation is CASSRGQSSGNTIYF.

CDR3 region: CSVEDFGSDYNEQFF. DNA for the CDR3: TGCAGCGTTGAAGATTTTGGCAGCGACTACAATGAGCAGTTCTTC. V is TRBV29-1 and J is TRBJ2-1; D is unresolved. V lost 0 bases and J lost 3, with 12 bases in between. The CDR3 has 15 amino acids. Germline V CDR1 and CDR2: SQVTM, ANQGSEA.

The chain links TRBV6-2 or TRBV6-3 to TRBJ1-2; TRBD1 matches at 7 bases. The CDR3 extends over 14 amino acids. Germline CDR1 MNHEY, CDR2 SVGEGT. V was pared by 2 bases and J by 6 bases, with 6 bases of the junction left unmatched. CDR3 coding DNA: TGTGCCAGCAGTTACGACAGGGATTCGGATGGCTACACCTTC. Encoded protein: CASSYDRDSDGYTF.

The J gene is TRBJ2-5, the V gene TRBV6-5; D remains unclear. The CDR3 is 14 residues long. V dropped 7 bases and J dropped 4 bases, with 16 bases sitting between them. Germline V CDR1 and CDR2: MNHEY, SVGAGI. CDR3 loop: CASTTSYRGETQYF. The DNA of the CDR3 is TGTGCCAGCACCACCTCGTATAGAGGAGAGACCCAGTACTTC.

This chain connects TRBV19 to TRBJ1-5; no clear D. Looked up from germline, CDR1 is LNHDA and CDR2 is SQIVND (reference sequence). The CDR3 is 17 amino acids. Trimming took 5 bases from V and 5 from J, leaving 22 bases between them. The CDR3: CASSGPPRPGGDQPQHF. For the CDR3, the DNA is TGTGCCAGTAGTGGACCCCCCAGACCCGGAGGCGATCAGCCCCAGCATTTT. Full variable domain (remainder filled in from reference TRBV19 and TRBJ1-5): DGGITQSPKYLFRKEGQNVTLSCEQNLNHDAMYWYRQDPGQGLRLIYYSQIVNDFQKGDIAEGYSVSREKKESFPLTVTSAQKNPTAFYLCASSGPPRPGGDQPQHFGDGTRLSIL.

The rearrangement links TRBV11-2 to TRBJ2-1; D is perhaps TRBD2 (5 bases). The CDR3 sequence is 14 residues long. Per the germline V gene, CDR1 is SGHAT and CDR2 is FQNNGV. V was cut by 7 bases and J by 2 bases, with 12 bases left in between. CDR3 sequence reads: CASISGPAYNEQFF. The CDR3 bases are TGTGCCAGCATAAGCGGTCCCGCCTACAATGAGCAGTTCTTC.

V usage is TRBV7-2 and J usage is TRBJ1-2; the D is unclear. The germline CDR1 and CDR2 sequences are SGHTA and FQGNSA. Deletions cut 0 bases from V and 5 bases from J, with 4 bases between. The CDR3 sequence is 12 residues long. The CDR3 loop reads CASSLASYGYTF. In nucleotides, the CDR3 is TGTGCCAGCAGCTTAGCGTCGTATGGCTACACCTTC.

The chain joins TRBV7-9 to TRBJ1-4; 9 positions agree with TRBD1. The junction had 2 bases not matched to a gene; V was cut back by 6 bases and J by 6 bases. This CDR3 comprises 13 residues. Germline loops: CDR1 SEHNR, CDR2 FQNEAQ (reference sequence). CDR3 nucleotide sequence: TGTGCCAGCAGGACAGGGGGGGATGAAAAACTGTTTTTT. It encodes CASRTGGDEKLFF.

In DNA, the CDR3 is TGCGCCAGCAGCTTGACCGGACAGGGGCCACATGAAAAACTGTTTTTT. It yields the protein CASSLTGQGPHEKLFF. The V gene is TRBV5-1, the J gene TRBJ1-4, with TRBD1 matching 9 bases. J lost 6 bases, V lost 1 base, and 7 bases had no gene match. Germline values: CDR1 SGHRS, CDR2 YFSETQ. This CDR3 has 16 amino acids.

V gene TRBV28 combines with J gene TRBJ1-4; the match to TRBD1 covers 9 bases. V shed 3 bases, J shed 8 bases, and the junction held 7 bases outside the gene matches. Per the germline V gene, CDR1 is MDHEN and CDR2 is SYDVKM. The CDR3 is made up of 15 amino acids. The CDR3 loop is CASSFSGTGREKLFF. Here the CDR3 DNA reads TGTGCCAGCAGTTTCAGCGGGACAGGGAGGGAAAAACTGTTTTTT.

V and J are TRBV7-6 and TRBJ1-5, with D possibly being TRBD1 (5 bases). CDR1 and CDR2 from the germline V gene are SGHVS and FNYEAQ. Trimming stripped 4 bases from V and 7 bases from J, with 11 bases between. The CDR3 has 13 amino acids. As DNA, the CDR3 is TGTGCCAGCAGCTGGGGCGGGGGACAGCCCCAGCATTTT. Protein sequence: CASSWGGGQPQHF.

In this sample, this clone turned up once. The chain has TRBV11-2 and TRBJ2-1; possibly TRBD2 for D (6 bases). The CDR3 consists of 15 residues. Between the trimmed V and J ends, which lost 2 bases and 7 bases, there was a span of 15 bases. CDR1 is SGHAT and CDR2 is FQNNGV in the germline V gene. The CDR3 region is CASSLWVAARNEQFF. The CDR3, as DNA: TGTGCCAGCAGCTTATGGGTAGCGGCGAGAAATGAGCAGTTCTTC.

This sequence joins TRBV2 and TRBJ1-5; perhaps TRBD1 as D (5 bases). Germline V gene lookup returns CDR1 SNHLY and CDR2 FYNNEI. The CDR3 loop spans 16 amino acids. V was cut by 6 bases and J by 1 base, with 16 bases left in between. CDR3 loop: CASSSGAGLSNQPQHF. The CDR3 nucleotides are TGTGCCAGCAGCTCCGGTGCAGGGCTGAGCAATCAGCCCCAGCATTTT.